This passage covers 22 T cell receptor beta chains from one sample sequenced in a study of shared clonotypes between healthy human individuals. Assay: immunoSEQ multiplex PCR; the TCRdb copy retains only in-frame clones and omits some. This table has about 2.4 million clones, more than 90% appearing once. The sequenced material came from naive CD4+ T cells sorted from blood. The subset: CD45RA+ positively selected. These receptors came from a man aged 18 to 30 in good health.

The chain couples TRBV10-3 to TRBJ2-3, with 9 bases lining up with TRBD2. CDR3 length: 15 residues. The germline V gene encodes CDR1 ENHRY and CDR2 SYGVKD. V was clipped by 7 bases and J by 2 bases; unmatched bases: 7. This CDR3 reads CAITAGTSSTDTQYF. The CDR3 DNA sequence: TGTGCCATCACCGCCGGGACTAGCTCCACAGATACGCAGTATTTT.

The V call is TRBV11-2, the J call TRBJ1-6; tentative D call: TRBD1 (6 bases). The CDR3 runs 15 residues. Germline loops: CDR1 SGHAT, CDR2 FQNNGV. Trimming removed 1 base from V and 9 bases from J, with 13 bases in between. CDR3 DNA sequence: TGTGCCAGCAGCTTAGCGGGGGCGTCTGTTTCACCCCTCCACTTT. Translation gives CASSLAGASVSPLHF.

This chain joins TRBV7-8 and TRBJ1-4, with 7 positions matching TRBD1. This CDR3 has 16 residues. With V trimmed by 0 bases and J by 2 bases, 3 bases remained unmatched. Per germline, CDR1 SGHVS and CDR2 FQNEAQ. The CDR3 spells CASSLANRGTNEKLFF. CDR3 sequence (DNA): TGTGCCAGCAGCTTAGCAAACAGGGGTACTAATGAAAAACTGTTTTTT.

The chain couples TRBV6-5 to TRBJ1-2; no clear D gene. This CDR3 spans 16 amino acids. Trimming cost V 2 bases and J 1 base, with 14 bases left between them. CDR1 MNHEY and CDR2 SVGAGI come from the germline V gene. The CDR3 region is CASSYDGSWVNYGYTF. Written as DNA, the CDR3 is TGTGCCAGCAGTTACGACGGGTCATGGGTTAACTATGGCTACACCTTC.

This chain connects TRBV27 to TRBJ1-6, with unresolved D. V was shortened by 4 bases and J by 1 base, with 17 bases between the two germline ends. The CDR3 sequence is 18 residues long. Germline-derived CDR1 and CDR2 are MNHEY and SMNVEV (reference sequence). Written as DNA, the CDR3 is TGTGCCAGCAGTTCAAAAAGGACCCCTAATTCCTATAATTCACCCCTCCACTTT. This gives the protein CASSSKRTPNSYNSPLHF.

For the CDR3, the DNA is TGTGCCACCTCGGGAGGCCCGGGCATATATTTT. It encodes CATSGGPGIYF. This chain uses TRBV2 with TRBJ1-3; no firm D call. V dropped 10 bases and J dropped 12 bases, with 16 bases sitting between them. The CDR3 sequence is 11 residues long. Germline CDR1 is SNHLY and CDR2 is FYNNEI.

The chain links TRBV6-5 to TRBJ1-2; unclear D gene. V lost 0 bases and J 6 bases, leaving 14 bases between the germline ends. The CDR3 extends over 15 amino acids. The germline V gene encodes CDR1 MNHEY and CDR2 SVGAGI. The CDR3 nucleotides are TGTGCCAGCAGTTACTCGTGGACCCCAAGGAATGGCTACACCTTC. Protein sequence: CASSYSWTPRNGYTF.

The sample holds one count of this clone. This rearrangement joins TRBV10-1 to TRBJ2-3, with 8 bases that match TRBD1. This CDR3 is 20 amino acids long. Germline V gene lookup returns CDR1 WNHNN and CDR2 SYGVQD (reference sequence). The V gene end was trimmed by 9 bases and the J gene end by 2 bases; junction bases not matched to a gene: 25. The CDR3 reads CARGDISQSSTGVVTDTQYF. As DNA, the CDR3 is TGCGCCAGGGGAGACATAAGTCAAAGTTCGACAGGGGTGGTCACAGATACGCAGTATTTT.

The V call is TRBV13, the J call TRBJ2-7, with 11 bases matching TRBD2. CDR3 length equals 17 residues. Trimming removed 6 bases from V and 7 bases from J; junction bases left unmatched: 17. Germline V gives CDR1 PRHDT, CDR2 FYEKMQ (reference sequence). CDR3 loop: CASSPQGLAAPFQEQYF. The CDR3 DNA follows: TGTGCCAGCAGTCCACAGGGACTAGCGGCCCCTTTTCAAGAGCAGTACTTC. The whole variable domain, filled in from reference TRBV13 and TRBJ2-7, reads AAGVIQSPRHLIKEKRETATLKCYPIPRHDTVYWYQQGPGQDPQFLISFYEKMQSDKGSIPDRFSAQQFSDYHSELNMSSLELGDSALYFCASSPQGLAAPFQEQYFGPGTRLTVT.

The V call is TRBV30, the J call TRBJ2-5, with D possibly TRBD1 on 5 matching bases. The end of the DNA fits TRBJ2-7 better, so the J call may be wrong. CDR3 length equals 15 residues. Per germline, CDR1 GTSNPN and CDR2 SVGIG (reference sequence). CDR3 protein: CAWGMGTGRFDEQYF. CDR3 DNA: TGTGCCTGGGGTATGGGAACAGGTCGTTTCGACGAGCAGTACTTC.

This chain uses TRBV5-1 with TRBJ1-5, with D maybe TRBD1 (5 bases). The length of the CDR3 is 16 residues. V was clipped by 0 bases and J by 1 base, with 11 bases between them. Germline CDR1 reads SGHRS; CDR2 reads YFSETQ. The CDR3 DNA sequence: TGCGCCAGCAGCTTGGACGTCGGGGGGAGCAATCAGCCCCAGCATTTT. This translates into CASSLDVGGSNQPQHF. Full variable domain (missing parts from reference TRBV5-1 and TRBJ1-5): KAGVTQTPRYLIKTRGQQVTLSCSPISGHRSVSWYQQTPGQGLQFLFEYFSETQRNKGNFPGRFSGRQFSNSRSEMNVSTLELGDSALYLCASSLDVGGSNQPQHFGDGTRLSIL.

Points on this clone: This sample includes further DNA sequences coding for the same CDR3. The rearrangement links TRBV18 to TRBJ1-6; 7 positions agree with TRBD1. This CDR3 is 14 amino acids long. V was clipped by 2 bases and J by 6 bases; unmatched bases: 1. Looked up from germline, CDR1 is KGHSH and CDR2 is LQKENI. CDR3 sequence reads: CASSPGTANSPLHF. The DNA of the CDR3 is TGTGCCAGCTCACCAGGGACAGCTAATTCACCCCTCCACTTT.

This clone was seen only a few times. The same CDR3 is also encoded by other DNA sequences in this sample. The chain has TRBV5-4 and TRBJ2-6; no clear D gene. Germline lookup yields CDR1 SGHNT and CDR2 YYREEE (reference sequence). The CDR3 sequence is 13 residues long. V lost 5 bases, J lost 0 bases, and 3 bases lay in between. The CDR3 loop is CASRNSGANVLTF. Here the CDR3 DNA reads TGTGCCAGCAGGAACTCTGGGGCCAACGTCCTGACTTTC.

J is TRBJ2-1 and V is TRBV6-7, with D tentatively TRBD2 (6 bases). TRBV6-7 is recorded as an ORF, its role being uncertain. The ends were cut back, 6 bases at V and 1 base at J, with 10 bases in the middle. This CDR3 has 14 residues. The CDR3 sequence: CASSRLVSYNEQFF. Here the CDR3 DNA reads TGTGCCAGCAGCCGACTAGTATCCTACAATGAGCAGTTCTTC.

The genes are TRBV6-5 and TRBJ1-2; 8 bases are a match to TRBD1. The CDR3 contains 14 residues. With 8 bases clipped from V and 3 bases from J, the junction kept 8 bases outside the gene matches. Germline loops: CDR1 MNHEY, CDR2 SVGAGI. CDR3 coding DNA: TGTGCCAGCTTCTCCCTGGACAGGGACTATGGCTACACCTTC. Residues: CASFSLDRDYGYTF.

The rearrangement uses TRBV5-8 and TRBJ2-1, with TRBD1 as a possible D gene (5 bases). The V and J ends lost 0 bases and 0 bases respectively, with 13 bases between them. Per germline, CDR1 SGHTS and CDR2 YDEGEE. This CDR3 has 17 residues. The CDR3 nucleotides read TGTGCCAGCAGCTTGGGAATGGGGCGAAGCTCCTACAATGAGCAGTTCTTC. Its translation is CASSLGMGRSSYNEQFF.

The genes are TRBV6-6 and TRBJ2-7; TRBD1 agrees at 7 bases. The CDR3 sequence is 15 residues long. V gave up 0 bases and J gave up 7 bases; unmatched junction bases: 9. Germline CDR1 is MNHNY and CDR2 is SVGAGI (reference sequence). The CDR3 region is CASSYSPTGLEEQYF. CDR3 in DNA: TGTGCCAGCAGTTACTCCCCGACAGGGTTGGAAGAGCAGTACTTC.

V usage is TRBV4-3 and J usage is TRBJ1-5; D unclear. This CDR3 region has 15 residues. The V gene's germline CDR1 is LGHNA and CDR2 YSLEER. The V gene lost 0 bases and the J gene lost 2 bases, with 8 bases spanning the gap. The CDR3 region has the DNA TGCGCCAGCAGCCAAGAACAGATAGGCAATCAGCCCCAGCATTTT. Its protein is CASSQEQIGNQPQHF.

Remarks on this clone: Other nucleotide sequences from this sample produce the same CDR3. The V gene is TRBV5-1, the J gene TRBJ2-3; D unclear. The length of the CDR3 is 14 residues. V was clipped by 4 bases and J by 0 bases, with 9 bases between them. Germline CDR1 reads SGHRS; CDR2 reads YFSETQ. As DNA, the CDR3 is TGCGCCAGCAGCACCGGCCTTAGCACAGATACGCAGTATTTT. Translation gives CASSTGLSTDTQYF.

This clone appeared once. The chain combines TRBV4-1 with TRBJ1-6, with D unclear. Trimming removed 1 base from V and 2 bases from J, with 9 bases in between. The CDR3 totals 16 residues. The germline V gene has CDR1 MGHRA and CDR2 YSYEKL. In DNA form, the CDR3 reads TGCGCCAGCAGCCAAGTCCTGACCCCCTATAATTCACCCCTCCACTTT. It codes for CASSQVLTPYNSPLHF.

CDR3 in amino acids: CASSRLAASYNEQFF. CDR3 nucleotides: TGTGCCAGCAGCCGACTAGCGGCCTCCTACAATGAGCAGTTCTTC. The J gene is TRBJ2-1, the V gene TRBV7-2, with 9 bases identical to TRBD2. Germline loops: CDR1 SGHTA, CDR2 FQGNSA. The CDR3 runs 15 residues. The ends lost 5 bases at V and 0 bases at J; junction bases unmatched: 2.

This sequence joins TRBV11-2 and TRBJ2-1, with a tentative D call TRBD2 (6 bases). Germline CDR1 reads SGHAT; CDR2 reads FQNNGV. The CDR3 contains 15 residues. Trimming stripped 2 bases from V and 9 bases from J, with 17 bases between. The CDR3 DNA is TGTGCCAGCAGCTTATGGGACTCGACTGTTGCTGAGCAGTTCTTC. Translating gives CASSLWDSTVAEQFF.